Listed below are T cell receptor beta chains from one sample, sequenced in a study of TIL therapy for anti-PD-1-resistant metastatic lung cancer. The protocol was immunoSEQ multiplex PCR, while the TCRdb copy is restricted to in-frame clones and leaves out a portion. Seen here are some 37,000 clones, more than 60% observed once, and the top ten hold about 6%. The specimen was blood, collected at baseline. These receptors originate from a person between 30 and 79 years old with non-small cell lung cancer. CDR3s leave out the opening cysteine and the closing phenylalanine or tryptophan. A D gene is named only where the DNA matches it firmly.

d_call: .
v_call: TRBV5-6
cdr3_length: 13
cdr3_aa: ASSLGSGSYNEQF

d_call: .
v_call: TRBV7-2
cdr3_length: 12
cdr3_aa: ASSLAGRRTEAF

d_call: TRBD1
v_call: TRBV28
cdr3_length: 12
cdr3_aa: ASRLDRGLTEAF

d_call: .
v_call: TRBV7-2
cdr3_length: 15
cdr3_aa: ASSLGLGASSTDTQY

d_call: TRBD1
v_call: TRBV18
cdr3_length: 12
cdr3_aa: ASSPGQGRDEQY

d_call: TRBD1
v_call: TRBV9
cdr3_length: 14
cdr3_aa: ASSVGTGVSGNTIY

d_call: .
v_call: TRBV9
cdr3_length: 14
cdr3_aa: ASSVDPTVSGNTIY

d_call: .
v_call: TRBV2
cdr3_length: 13
cdr3_aa: ASSVERGLLYEQY

d_call: TRBD2
v_call: TRBV9
cdr3_length: 12
cdr3_aa: ASSTTSGGETQY

d_call: TRBD1
v_call: TRBV28
cdr3_length: 13
cdr3_aa: ASSLPTGGNEKLF

d_call: .
v_call: TRBV2
cdr3_length: 12
cdr3_aa: ASSEGRGNQPQH

d_call: .
v_call: TRBV5-1
cdr3_length: 11
cdr3_aa: ASSLGQGGEQF

d_call: .
v_call: TRBV5-1
cdr3_length: 13
cdr3_aa: ASSLRGLAVDTQY

d_call: .
v_call: TRBV6-5
cdr3_length: 9
cdr3_aa: ASSYLYEQY

d_call: .
v_call: TRBV28
cdr3_length: 13
cdr3_aa: ASSLPAGSYYGYT

d_call: .
v_call: TRBV7-9
cdr3_length: 11
cdr3_aa: ASSQGVNQPQH

d_call: TRBD2
v_call: TRBV19
cdr3_length: 14
cdr3_aa: ASSILAGGLYNEQF

d_call: .
v_call: TRBV7-9
cdr3_length: 11
cdr3_aa: ASSRTELSEQF

d_call: .
v_call: TRBV5-1
cdr3_length: 12
cdr3_aa: ASSDPGNIDEQF

d_call: .
v_call: TRBV5-1
cdr3_length: 9
cdr3_aa: AISRDNEQF

d_call: .
v_call: TRBV5-4
cdr3_length: 11
cdr3_aa: ASSSAERAAEY

d_call: .
v_call: TRBV7-8
cdr3_length: 13
cdr3_aa: ASSQTRQALDGYT

d_call: TRBD1
v_call: TRBV10-3
cdr3_length: 13
cdr3_aa: AISEPTGPSYEQY

d_call: .
v_call: TRBV27
cdr3_length: 12
cdr3_aa: ASSLSRGVYGYT

d_call: .
v_call: TRBV6-4
cdr3_length: 12
cdr3_aa: ASSSEDHTDTQY

d_call: .
v_call: TRBV5-4
cdr3_length: 12
cdr3_aa: ASSLASLNTEAF

d_call: .
v_call: TRBV4-2
cdr3_length: 14
cdr3_aa: ASSQGSRQGDDEQY

d_call: TRBD2
v_call: TRBV5-1
cdr3_length: 17
cdr3_aa: ASSGGLAGESLGTDTQY

d_call: .
v_call: TRBV7-3
cdr3_length: 10
cdr3_aa: ASSLGGTGYT

d_call: .
v_call: TRBV18
cdr3_length: 14
cdr3_aa: ASSPPRATTYSEQY

d_call: .
v_call: TRBV29-1
cdr3_length: 11
cdr3_aa: SHLRGSGTEAF

d_call: .
v_call: TRBV7-9
cdr3_length: 15
cdr3_aa: ASSLGFLGNSYNEQF

d_call: .
v_call: TRBV2
cdr3_length: 10
cdr3_aa: ASRQDIYEQY

d_call: .
v_call: TRBV9
cdr3_length: 11
cdr3_aa: ASRASNTGELF